This TCR beta chain is drawn from a study of T-cell memory formation after mild COVID-19. General study results and limits: Later expanders leaned toward CD4+, whereas clones contracting from day 15 to 85 were balanced CD4/CD8.

Note on this clonotype: The antigen is unknown.

TCRdb reanalysed the 5' RACE reads using MiXCR and keeps one entry per CDR3 protein. Among roughly 310,000 distinct CDR3 sequences listed, about 15% were seen once. The clonotype comes from a man aged 18 to 29 who had mild COVID-19 (a few samples of this study predate the infection). Cell type and time point are not known. Sequenced sample: PBMCs or a T cell subset sorted from them (not recorded which).

In DNA form, the CDR3 reads TGTGCCAGCAGCTTGAGGGCCCCAGAGACCCAGTACTTC. It codes for CASSLRAPETQYF. The chain has TRBV7-2 and TRBJ2-5; D perhaps matches TRBD2 (5 bases). In germline, CDR1 is SGHTA, CDR2 FQGNSA. The CDR3 loop spans 13 amino acids. Trimming removed 3 bases at V and 4 bases at J, with 9 bases between. The full variable domain, in which reference TRBV7-2 and TRBJ2-5 provide the parts outside the CDR3, is GAGVSQSPSNKVTEKGKDVELRCDPISGHTALYWYRQSLGQGLEFLIYFQGNSAPDKSGLPSDRFSAERTGGSVSTLTIQRTQQEDSAVYLCASSLRAPETQYFGPGTRLLVL.